This is a list of T cell receptor beta chains from one sample in a study of Ad26.COV2.S vaccination and SARS-CoV-2 variants. The data were produced by immunoSEQ multiplex PCR, yet TCRdb's version contains in-frame clones alone and is incomplete. The sample yields about 400,000 clones, roughly 88% seen once. The sample in question was peripheral blood, obtained in a trial of Ad26.COV2.S vaccine versus placebo. These receptors were obtained from a person aged 18-65 years who received the Ad26.COV2.S COVID-19 vaccine or a placebo. Each CDR3 is given with its conserved first and last residue.

V gene	J gene	CDR3 protein
TRBV28	TRBJ2-1	CASSGPTGHVVGEQFF
TRBV4-3	TRBJ2-2	CASSHPPPGTGELFF
TRBV29-1	TRBJ2-1	CSVGKGQGNEQFF
TRBV7-9	TRBJ1-2	CASSLEDRAPSPNYGYTF
TRBV4-3	TRBJ1-3	CASSQPTQDSGNTIYF
TRBV24-1	TRBJ2-3	CATSDLGLDTDTQYF
TRBV3-1/TRBV3-2	TRBJ2-7	CASSNGQVTYEQYF
TRBV18	TRBJ2-1	CASSGAAPEQFF
TRBV2	TRBJ2-2	CASRGGQQTRPSTGELFF
TRBV6-5	TRBJ2-1	CASRITGQGYNEQFF
TRBV9	TRBJ1-1	CASSEGSGTEAFF
TRBV21-1	TRBJ2-1	CASSPGRTGHYEQFF
TRBV19	TRBJ2-1	CATTTGQGVNEQFF
TRBV28	TRBJ1-4	CASSSVRGRSNEKLFF
TRBV29-1	TRBJ2-5	CSVEEVPAETQYF
TRBV7-9	TRBJ2-5	CASSPLGLGGETQYF
TRBV19	TRBJ1-6	CASSPRTGQRNSPLHF
TRBV24-1	TRBJ2-2	CATSELQGFGTGELFF
TRBV29-1	TRBJ2-7	CSVCNPGGSYEQYF
TRBV6-5	TRBJ2-5	CASSSELRATETQYF
TRBV3-1/TRBV3-2	TRBJ1-2	CASSRLTGKYGYTF
TRBV6-2/TRBV6-3	TRBJ1-2	CASSTPGTGGAYGYTF
TRBV19	TRBJ2-7	CASSIGRGAPGEQYF
TRBV28	TRBJ2-7	CASSSRALEQYF
TRBV6-6	TRBJ2-7	CASSRQYEQYF
TRBV18	TRBJ2-6	CASSPGQGSSGANVLTF
TRBV2	TRBJ1-3	CASSGSGNTIYF
TRBV30	TRBJ1-5	CAWTQGGGQPQHF
TRBV3-1/TRBV3-2	TRBJ2-2	CASSHGGLANTGELFF
TRBV7-9	TRBJ1-1	CASSLVSGTEAFF
TRBV7-9	TRBJ2-7	CASSNRDRVPYEQYF
TRBV7-8	TRBJ2-1	CASSLGRGPPNEQFF
TRBV11-2	TRBJ2-1	CASSLGLAGNEQFF
TRBV27	TRBJ2-7	CASSYGTAYEQYF
TRBV7-8	TRBJ1-1	CASSRRTGAGTEAFF
TRBV30	TRBJ2-7	CAWSISSYEQYF
TRBV4-1	TRBJ1-3	CASSQEGAGNTGNTIYF
TRBV6-5	TRBJ2-1	CASVAGGPVNEQFF
TRBV4-1	TRBJ2-7	CASSQEQGTNSYEQYF
TRBV4-3	TRBJ1-4	CASSQDRQGALGEKLFF
TRBV9	TRBJ2-3	CASSVAAGGRGDTQYF
TRBV5-1	TRBJ1-4	CASSLDRVKFGGKLFF
TRBV6-2/TRBV6-3	TRBJ1-6	CASSSTGGRENSPLHF
TRBV3-1/TRBV3-2	TRBJ2-2	CASSLGEGYGGELFF
TRBV7-3	TRBJ2-2	CASSLQGLASRELFF
TRBV7-9	TRBJ2-1	CASSLVLGSYNEQFF
TRBV6-1	TRBJ1-4	CASSDLGAPEKLFF
TRBV19	TRBJ1-1	CASSIQMNNAEAFF